This entry lists 9 T cell receptor beta chains sequenced from one sample in a study of siplizumab effects on memory and regulatory T cells. Data came from immunoSEQ multiplex PCR; TCRdb stores just in-frame clones and leaves some out. The profile shows 70,000 or so clones, less than 95% of them singletons. Material for sequencing was CD8+ T cells sorted from blood. The source is a human donor in good health.

The chain employs TRBV7-2 and TRBJ2-7; D gene unclear. CDR1 SGHTA and CDR2 FQGNSA come from the germline V gene. Trimming took 1 base from V and 2 from J, leaving 12 bases between them. The CDR3 has 15 amino acids. In nucleotides, the CDR3 is TGTGCCAGCAGCTTAGAAATGGGCACTACCTACGAGCAGTACTTC. Amino acid sequence: CASSLEMGTTYEQYF.

The chain joins TRBV6-6 to TRBJ1-2; D unresolved. Germline loops: CDR1 MNHNY, CDR2 SVGAGI (reference sequence). This CDR3 has 15 residues. The V end lost 6 bases, the J end lost 7 bases, and 21 bases lay between the germline ends. The CDR3 coding sequence is TGTGCCAGCAGCTCCCTTATGGGGTCCTCGGGTGGCTACACCTTC. It specifies CASSSLMGSSGGYTF.

The chain links TRBV27 to TRBJ2-7; possible D gene TRBD1, 5 bases. The germline gives CDR1 MNHEY, CDR2 SMNVEV (reference sequence). The CDR3 runs 13 residues. V lost 5 bases, J lost 3 bases, and 11 bases lay in between. CDR3 amino acids: CASSPQDVYEQYF. The CDR3 DNA sequence: TGTGCCAGCAGTCCACAGGATGTCTACGAGCAGTACTTC.

This chain joins TRBV5-5 and TRBJ1-1; perhaps TRBD1 as D (5 bases). The CDR3 sequence is 15 residues long. Between the trimmed V and J ends, which lost 4 bases and 0 bases, there was a span of 13 bases. Per germline, CDR1 SGHKS and CDR2 YYEKEE (reference sequence). The CDR3 loop reads CASSPDSTMNTEAFF. CDR3 nucleotide sequence: TGTGCCAGCAGCCCCGACAGTACCATGAACACTGAAGCTTTCTTT.

This chain links TRBV6-5 with TRBJ2-4, with D possibly matching TRBD2 (6 bases). V was trimmed by 2 bases and J by 7 bases, leaving 15 bases between them. This CDR3 region has 15 residues. Germline V lookup: CDR1 MNHEY, CDR2 SVGAGI. This CDR3 is CASSYASAGRNIQYF. DNA for the CDR3: TGTGCCAGCAGTTACGCTAGCGCCGGCCGGAACATTCAGTACTTC.

V usage is TRBV9 and J usage is TRBJ2-1, with 8 bases lining up with TRBD2. V was pared by 3 bases and J by 6 bases, with 11 bases of the junction left unmatched. Looked up from germline, CDR1 is SGDLS and CDR2 is YYNGEE. This CDR3 comprises 16 residues. DNA of the CDR3: TGTGCCAGCAGCGACTCCGGGACTAGTTATAGCAATGAGCAGTTCTTC. It yields the protein CASSDSGTSYSNEQFF.

V and J are TRBV27 and TRBJ1-1, with D unclear. Trimming left V 0 bases short and J 0 bases short, with 5 bases between. The CDR3 length is 14 residues. The germline gives CDR1 MNHEY, CDR2 SMNVEV (reference sequence). DNA for the CDR3: TGTGCCAGCAGTTTATCTGCCGTGAACACTGAAGCTTTCTTT. Translation: CASSLSAVNTEAFF.

The rearrangement uses TRBV25-1 and TRBJ2-3; 9 nucleotides match TRBD2. This CDR3 has 16 amino acids. Looked up from germline, CDR1 is MGHDK and CDR2 is SYGVNS. J gave up 5 bases and V 1 base, and 7 bases lay outside the gene matches. CDR3 amino acids: CASSESLSGGGDTQYF. The CDR3 DNA reads as TGTGCCAGCAGTGAATCTCTTAGCGGGGGTGGAGATACGCAGTATTTT.

The chain uses TRBV27 and TRBJ2-7; D is unresolved. This CDR3 spans 13 amino acids. Deletions cut 4 bases from V and 5 bases from J, with 12 bases between. Germline CDR1 and CDR2: MNHEY and SMNVEV (reference sequence). The CDR3 loop reads CASSSGLKNEQYF. CDR3 DNA sequence: TGTGCCAGCAGTTCTGGGTTGAAAAACGAGCAGTACTTC.